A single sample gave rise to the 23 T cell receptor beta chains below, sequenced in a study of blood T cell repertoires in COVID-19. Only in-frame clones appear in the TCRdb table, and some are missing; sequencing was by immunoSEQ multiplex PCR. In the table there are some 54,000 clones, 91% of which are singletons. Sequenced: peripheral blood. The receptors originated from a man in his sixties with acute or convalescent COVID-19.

CDR3: CASTSGSLGGGELFF. CDR3 sequence (DNA): TGTGCCAGCACCAGCGGGAGCCTTGGGGGCGGGGAGCTGTTTTTT. The chain is built from TRBV28 and TRBJ2-2, with 8 bases aligning to TRBD2. This CDR3 spans 15 amino acids. Germline V gives CDR1 MDHEN, CDR2 SYDVKM. V trimming: 7 bases; J trimming: 7 bases; junction bases outside the gene matches: 11.

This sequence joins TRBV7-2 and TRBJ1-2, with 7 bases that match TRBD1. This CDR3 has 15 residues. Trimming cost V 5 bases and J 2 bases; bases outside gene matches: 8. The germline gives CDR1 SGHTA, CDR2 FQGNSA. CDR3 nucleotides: TGTGCCAGCAGCCCACTGCAGGGACAGAACTATGGCTACACCTTC. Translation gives CASSPLQGQNYGYTF.

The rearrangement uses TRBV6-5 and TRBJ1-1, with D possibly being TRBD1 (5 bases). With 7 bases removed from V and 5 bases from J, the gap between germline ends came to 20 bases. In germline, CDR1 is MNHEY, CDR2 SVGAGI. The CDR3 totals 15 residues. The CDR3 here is CASTPFGGGRTEAFF. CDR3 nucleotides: TGTGCCAGCACCCCTTTCGGGGGAGGGAGGACTGAAGCTTTCTTT.

CDR3 sequence reads: CASSQERLAGTETQYF. For the CDR3, the DNA is TGTGCCAGCAGCCAAGAGAGACTAGCGGGAACAGAGACCCAGTACTTC. J is TRBJ2-5 and V is TRBV14, with 11 bases aligning to TRBD2. The CDR3 is made up of 16 amino acids. With V trimmed by 0 bases and J by 4 bases, 4 bases remained unmatched. Per germline, CDR1 SGHDN and CDR2 FVKESK.

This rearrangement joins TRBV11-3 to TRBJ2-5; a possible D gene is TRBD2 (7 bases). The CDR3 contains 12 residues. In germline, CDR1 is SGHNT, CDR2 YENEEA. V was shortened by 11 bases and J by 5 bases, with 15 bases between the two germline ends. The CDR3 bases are TGTGCCTCCCGGGGGGCCGGCGAGACCCAGTACTTC. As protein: CASRGAGETQYF.

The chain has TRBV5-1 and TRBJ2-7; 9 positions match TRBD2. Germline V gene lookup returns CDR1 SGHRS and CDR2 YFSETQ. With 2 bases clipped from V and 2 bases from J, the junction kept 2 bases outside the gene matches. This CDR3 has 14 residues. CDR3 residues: CASSFSGSPYEQYF. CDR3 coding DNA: TGCGCCAGCAGCTTTAGCGGGAGCCCCTACGAGCAGTACTTC. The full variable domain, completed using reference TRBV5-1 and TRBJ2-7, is KAGVTQTPRYLIKTRGQQVTLSCSPISGHRSVSWYQQTPGQGLQFLFEYFSETQRNKGNFPGRFSGRQFSNSRSEMNVSTLELGDSALYLCASSFSGSPYEQYFGPGTRLTVT.

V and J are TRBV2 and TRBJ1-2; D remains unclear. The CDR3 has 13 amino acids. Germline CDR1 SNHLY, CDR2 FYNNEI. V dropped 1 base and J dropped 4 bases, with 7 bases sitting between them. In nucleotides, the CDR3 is TGTGCCAGCAGTGAAGGGAGGTCCTATGGCTACACCTTC. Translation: CASSEGRSYGYTF.

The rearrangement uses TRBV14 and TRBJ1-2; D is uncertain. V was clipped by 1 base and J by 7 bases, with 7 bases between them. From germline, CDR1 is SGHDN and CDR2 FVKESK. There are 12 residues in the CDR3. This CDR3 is CASSQAPFGYTF. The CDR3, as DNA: TGTGCCAGCAGCCAAGCTCCCTTTGGCTACACCTTC.

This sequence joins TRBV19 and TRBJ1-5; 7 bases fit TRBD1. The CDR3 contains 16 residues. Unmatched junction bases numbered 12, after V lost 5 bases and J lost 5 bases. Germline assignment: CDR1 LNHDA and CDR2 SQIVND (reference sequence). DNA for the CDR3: TGTGCCAGTAGTCCATACAGGGGCGAGGGGGATCAGCCCCAGCATTTT. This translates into CASSPYRGEGDQPQHF. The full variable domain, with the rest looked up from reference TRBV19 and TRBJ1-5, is DGGITQSPKYLFRKEGQNVTLSCEQNLNHDAMYWYRQDPGQGLRLIYYSQIVNDFQKGDIAEGYSVSREKKESFPLTVTSAQKNPTAFYLCASSPYRGEGDQPQHFGDGTRLSIL.

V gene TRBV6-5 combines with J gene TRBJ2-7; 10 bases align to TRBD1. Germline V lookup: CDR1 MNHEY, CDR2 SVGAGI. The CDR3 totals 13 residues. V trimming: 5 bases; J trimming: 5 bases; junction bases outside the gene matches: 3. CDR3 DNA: TGTGCCAGCAGTATCGGGACAGGGGACGAGCAGTACTTC. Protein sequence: CASSIGTGDEQYF.

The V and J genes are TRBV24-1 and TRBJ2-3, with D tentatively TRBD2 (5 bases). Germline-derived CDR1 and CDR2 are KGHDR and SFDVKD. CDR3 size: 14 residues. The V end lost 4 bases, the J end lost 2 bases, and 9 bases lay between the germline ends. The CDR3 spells CATSDRDYTDTQYF. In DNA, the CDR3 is TGTGCCACCAGTGACCGCGACTACACAGATACGCAGTATTTT.

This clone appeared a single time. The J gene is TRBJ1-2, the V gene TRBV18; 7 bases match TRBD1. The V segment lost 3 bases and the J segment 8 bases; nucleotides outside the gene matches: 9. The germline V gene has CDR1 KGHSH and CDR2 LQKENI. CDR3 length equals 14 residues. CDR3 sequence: CASSPRDSPWGYTF. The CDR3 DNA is TGTGCCAGCTCACCTCGGGACAGCCCCTGGGGCTACACCTTC.

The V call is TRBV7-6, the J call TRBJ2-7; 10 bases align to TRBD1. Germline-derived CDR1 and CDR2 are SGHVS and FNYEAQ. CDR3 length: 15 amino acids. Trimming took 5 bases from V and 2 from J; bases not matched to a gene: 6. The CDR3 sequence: CASSPRTGGTYEQYF. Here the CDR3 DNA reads TGTGCCAGCAGCCCCCGGACAGGGGGGACCTACGAGCAGTACTTC.

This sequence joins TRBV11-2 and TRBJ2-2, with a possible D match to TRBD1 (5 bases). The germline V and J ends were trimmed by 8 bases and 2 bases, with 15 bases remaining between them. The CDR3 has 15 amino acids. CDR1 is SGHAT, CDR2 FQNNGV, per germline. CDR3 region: CASRRGRANTGELFF. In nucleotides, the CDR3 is TGTGCCAGCCGAAGGGGCAGGGCAAACACCGGGGAGCTGTTTTTT.

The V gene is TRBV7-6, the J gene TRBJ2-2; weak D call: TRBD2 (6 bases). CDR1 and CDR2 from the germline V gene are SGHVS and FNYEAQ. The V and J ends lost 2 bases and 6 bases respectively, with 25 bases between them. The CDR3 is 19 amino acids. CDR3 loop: CASSLTGDTLRGAAGELFF. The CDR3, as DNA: TGTGCCAGCAGCTTAACGGGGGATACTCTTAGAGGGGCGGCCGGGGAGCTGTTTTTT.

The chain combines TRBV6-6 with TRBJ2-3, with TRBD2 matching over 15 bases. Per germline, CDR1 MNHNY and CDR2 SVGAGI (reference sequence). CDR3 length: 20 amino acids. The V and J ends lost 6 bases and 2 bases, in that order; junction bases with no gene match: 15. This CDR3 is CASSSYGLAGGPQPTDTQYF. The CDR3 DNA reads TGTGCCAGCAGCTCCTACGGACTAGCGGGAGGGCCCCAACCCACAGATACGCAGTATTTT.

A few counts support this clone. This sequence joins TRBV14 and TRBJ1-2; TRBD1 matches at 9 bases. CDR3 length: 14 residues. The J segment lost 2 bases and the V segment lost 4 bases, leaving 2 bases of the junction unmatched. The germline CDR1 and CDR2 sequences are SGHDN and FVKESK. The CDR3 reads CASSPGQGNYGYTF. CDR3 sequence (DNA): TGTGCCAGCAGCCCGGGACAGGGCAACTATGGCTACACCTTC.

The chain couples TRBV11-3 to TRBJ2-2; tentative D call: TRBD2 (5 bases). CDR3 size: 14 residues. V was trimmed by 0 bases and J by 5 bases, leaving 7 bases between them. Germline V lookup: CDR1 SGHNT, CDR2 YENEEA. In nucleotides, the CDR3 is TGTGCCAGCAGCTTAGATAGGAGGACCGGGGAGCTGTTTTTT. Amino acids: CASSLDRRTGELFF. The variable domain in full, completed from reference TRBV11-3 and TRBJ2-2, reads EAGVVQSPRYKIIEKKQPVAFWCNPISGHNTLYWYLQNLGQGPELLIRYENEEAVDDSQLPKDRFSAERLKGVDSTLKIQPAELGDSAVYLCASSLDRRTGELFFGEGSRLTVL.

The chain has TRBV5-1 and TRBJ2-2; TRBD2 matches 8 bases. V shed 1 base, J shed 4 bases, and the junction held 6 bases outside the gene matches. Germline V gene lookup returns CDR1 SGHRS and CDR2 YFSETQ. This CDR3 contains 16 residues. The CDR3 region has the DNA TGCGCCAGCAGCTTGATCGGTAGCGGGGTCACCGGGGAGCTGTTTTTT. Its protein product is CASSLIGSGVTGELFF.

The CDR3 is CASSESLKETQYF. The CDR3 coding sequence is TGTGCCAGCAGTGAATCGCTAAAAGAGACCCAGTACTTC. The chain couples TRBV2 to TRBJ2-5; D call uncertain. The CDR3 runs to 13 residues. Germline V lookup: CDR1 SNHLY, CDR2 FYNNEI. Trimming removed 2 bases from V and 3 bases from J, with 7 bases in between.

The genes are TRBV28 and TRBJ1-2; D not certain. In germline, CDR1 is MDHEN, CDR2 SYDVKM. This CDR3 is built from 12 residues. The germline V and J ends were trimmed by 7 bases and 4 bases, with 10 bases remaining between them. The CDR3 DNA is TGTGCCAGCATATCCCCTCCCTATGGCTACACCTTC. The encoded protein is CASISPPYGYTF.

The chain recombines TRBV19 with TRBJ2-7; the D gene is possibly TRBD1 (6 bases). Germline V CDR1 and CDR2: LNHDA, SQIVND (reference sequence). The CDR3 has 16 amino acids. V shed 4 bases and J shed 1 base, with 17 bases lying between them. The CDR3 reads CASSTSGVRSSYEQYF. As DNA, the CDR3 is TGTGCCAGTAGTACATCAGGGGTTAGGAGTTCCTACGAGCAGTACTTC.

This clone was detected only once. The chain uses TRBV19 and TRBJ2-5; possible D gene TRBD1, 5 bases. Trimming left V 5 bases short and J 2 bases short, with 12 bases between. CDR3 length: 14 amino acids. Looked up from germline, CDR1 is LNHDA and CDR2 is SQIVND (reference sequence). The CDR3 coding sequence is TGTGCCAGTAGTCTTACAGGTGAACAAGAGACCCAGTACTTC. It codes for CASSLTGEQETQYF.